The 29 T cell receptor beta chains given below trace back to one sample, sequenced in a study of a mutant IDH1 vaccine in newly diagnosed glioma. The sample's time point: week 11, during vaccination. In the vaccine, a single dose held 300 ug of the mutant IDH1 20-mer peptide, along with topical imiquimod. These receptors have no known antigen. Some clones are missing from TCRdb's copy, which holds only in-frame ones; the method was immunoSEQ multiplex PCR. The sample has under 40,000 clones, roughly 80% seen once. Here the sequenced sample was PBMCs, taken from a glioma patient whose treatment included an IDH1 peptide vaccine. These receptors were obtained from a man aged 25 to 40 with glioma.

The chain is built from TRBV6-5 and TRBJ1-2, with D hard to call. Trimming stripped 5 bases from V and 1 base from J, with 14 bases between. Looked up from germline, CDR1 is MNHEY and CDR2 is SVGAGI. This CDR3 spans 15 amino acids. This chain's CDR3 is CASSLMEGYNYGYTF. CDR3 bases: TGTGCCAGCAGTCTGATGGAGGGATATAACTATGGCTACACCTTC.

The CDR3 DNA reads as TGCGCCAGCAGCCAAGGGGGGATCCGGGGGAGGCGAGAGACCCAGTACTTC. Its translation is CASSQGGIRGRRETQYF. The rearrangement links TRBV4-1 to TRBJ2-5; D is possibly TRBD2 (6 bases). Germline CDR1 and CDR2: MGHRA and YSYEKL. V dropped 1 base and J dropped 4 bases, with 19 bases sitting between them. This CDR3 has 17 residues.

This clone has more than one count but fewer than ten. This rearrangement joins TRBV4-3 to TRBJ2-2; tentatively, D is TRBD1 or TRBD2 (5 bases each). Trimming pared 3 bases from V and 6 bases from J, leaving 14 bases between. This CDR3 comprises 15 residues. CDR1 and CDR2 from the germline V gene are LGHNA and YSLEER. The CDR3 DNA sequence: TGCGCCAGCAGCCAGACCGGGGCGAGACCCGGGGAGCTGTTTTTT. Translating gives CASSQTGARPGELFF.

This chain uses TRBV6-1 with TRBJ1-6, with D unclear. Germline V gene sequence: CDR1 MNHNS, CDR2 SASEGT. The V end lost 6 bases, the J end lost 8 bases, and 8 bases lay between the germline ends. The CDR3 extends over 12 amino acids. CDR3 sequence: CASSFSDSPLHF. CDR3 DNA: TGTGCCAGCAGCTTCTCAGATTCACCCCTCCACTTT.

The chain uses TRBV7-6 and TRBJ1-1; 7 nucleotides agree with TRBD1. Looked up from germline, CDR1 is SGHVS and CDR2 is FNYEAQ. The CDR3 sequence is 13 residues long. Trimming removed 5 bases from V and 4 bases from J; junction bases left unmatched: 4. CDR3 in amino acids: CASSPDRATEAFF. CDR3 DNA sequence: TGTGCCAGCAGCCCAGACAGGGCCACTGAAGCTTTCTTT. The full variable domain, rest sourced from reference TRBV7-6 and TRBJ1-1, is GAGVSQSPRYKVTKRGQDVALRCDPISGHVSLYWYRQALGQGPEFLTYFNYEAQQDKSGLPNDRFSAERPEGSISTLTIQRTEQRDSAMYRCASSPDRATEAFFGQGTRLTVV.

The V and J genes are TRBV2 and TRBJ2-1; 9 bases match TRBD1. This CDR3 region has 12 residues. In germline, CDR1 is SNHLY, CDR2 FYNNEI. Trimming at V came to 10 bases and at J to 9 bases, leaving 7 bases not matched to a gene. This CDR3 reads CAKDRGSSEQFF. The CDR3 DNA reads as TGTGCCAAAGACAGGGGGAGTAGTGAGCAGTTCTTC.

This clone was seen a few times. J is TRBJ2-7 and V is TRBV18, with 9 bases fitting TRBD1. Trimming took 4 bases from V and 5 from J; bases not matched to a gene: 3. CDR1 is KGHSH and CDR2 is LQKENI in the germline V gene. The CDR3 loop spans 13 amino acids. CDR3 region: CASSQRQGDEQYF. The CDR3 DNA reads as TGTGCCAGCTCACAACGACAGGGGGACGAGCAGTACTTC.

The chain has TRBV7-9 and TRBJ2-3; D may be TRBD2 (6 bases). Germline V lookup: CDR1 SEHNR, CDR2 FQNEAQ (reference sequence). This CDR3 has 14 amino acids. The V and J ends lost 4 bases and 0 bases respectively, with 8 bases between them. The CDR3: CASSSRGSTDTQYF. CDR3 nucleotides: TGTGCCAGCAGCTCTCGGGGGAGCACAGATACGCAGTATTTT.

The chain carries TRBV7-2 and TRBJ2-1; 14 nucleotides match TRBD2. The V segment lost 5 bases and the J segment 8 bases; nucleotides outside the gene matches: 11. CDR3 length equals 17 residues. CDR1 is SGHTA, CDR2 FQGNSA, per germline. This CDR3 is CASSKGPGTSGGYEQFF. The CDR3, as DNA: TGTGCCAGCAGCAAGGGCCCCGGGACTAGCGGGGGTTATGAGCAGTTCTTC.

This sequence joins TRBV6-1 and TRBJ1-1; D gene unclear. Trimming stripped 1 base from V and 1 base from J, with 4 bases between. This CDR3 has 13 amino acids. CDR1 and CDR2 from the germline V gene are MNHNS and SASEGT. The chain's CDR3 is CASSEGGNTEAFF. As DNA, the CDR3 is TGTGCCAGCAGTGAAGGTGGGAACACTGAAGCTTTCTTT.

This chain joins TRBV5-1 and TRBJ2-5, with D tentatively TRBD2 (6 bases). Looked up from germline, CDR1 is SGHRS and CDR2 is YFSETQ. The length of the CDR3 is 14 residues. V was shortened by 4 bases and J by 2 bases, with 12 bases between the two germline ends. Here the CDR3 DNA reads TGCGCCAGCAGCAACCCGACTAGACAAGAGACCCAGTACTTC. Its translation: CASSNPTRQETQYF.

This sequence joins TRBV7-8 and TRBJ2-5; weak D call: TRBD2 (5 bases). V shed 2 bases and J shed 2 bases, with 15 bases lying between them. Germline CDR1 reads SGHVS; CDR2 reads FQNEAQ. The CDR3 is 16 amino acids. As DNA, the CDR3 is TGTGCCAGCAGCTTAAAAGTCAGTCGGGGACAAGAGACCCAGTACTTC. Translated, it gives CASSLKVSRGQETQYF.

The genes are TRBV9 and TRBJ2-5; D is unclear. The V and J ends lost 0 bases and 5 bases respectively, with 11 bases between them. CDR1 is SGDLS and CDR2 is YYNGEE in the germline V gene. This CDR3 comprises 14 residues. The CDR3, as DNA: TGTGCCAGCAGCGTAGGTGATCCCGTGGAGACCCAGTACTTC. Translated: CASSVGDPVETQYF.

DNA of the CDR3: TGTGCCAGCTCACCAACAACTGACAGGGGGCCCGGAAACACCATATATTTT. Translation: CASSPTTDRGPGNTIYF. The chain links TRBV18 to TRBJ1-3, with 10 bases that match TRBD1. This CDR3 has 17 residues. Germline V gives CDR1 KGHSH, CDR2 LQKENI. Losses at the gene ends were 2 bases for V and 4 bases for J; bases not matched to a gene: 8.

J is TRBJ1-5 and V is TRBV30; D perhaps matches TRBD1 (5 bases). The CDR3 consists of 14 residues. V was clipped by 1 base and J by 3 bases, with 10 bases between them. Germline V gene sequence: CDR1 GTSNPN, CDR2 SVGIG (reference sequence). In DNA form, the CDR3 reads TGTGCCTGGAGTGACCCAGGGTACAATCAGCCCCAGCATTTT. Translation gives CAWSDPGYNQPQHF.

The J gene is TRBJ2-3, the V gene TRBV14, with D perhaps matching TRBD1 (6 bases). Trimming removed 4 bases at V and 1 base at J, with 9 bases between. This CDR3 region has 14 residues. Germline CDR1 reads SGHDN; CDR2 reads FVKESK. The CDR3 sequence: CASSLRQGTDTQYF. The CDR3 DNA is TGTGCCAGCAGCCTTCGACAGGGCACAGATACGCAGTATTTT.

The gene calls are TRBV4-3 and TRBJ2-1; D is possibly TRBD2 (5 bases). Germline lookup yields CDR1 LGHNA and CDR2 YSLEER. This CDR3 contains 14 residues. V lost 1 base, J lost 9 bases, and 13 bases lay in between. For the CDR3, the DNA is TGCGCCAGCAGCCAAGGGACTCTCGGCAGTGAGCAGTTCTTC. This codes for CASSQGTLGSEQFF.

The chain has TRBV13 and TRBJ2-7, with 13 bases identical to TRBD2. CDR1 and CDR2 (germline): PRHDT, FYEKMQ (reference sequence). The CDR3 runs 16 residues. V lost 5 bases to trimming and J lost 6 bases; unmatched junction nucleotides: 10. CDR3 nucleotide sequence: TGTGCCAGCAGCCGAACTGGACTAGCGGGGGAATTCGAGCAGTACTTC. Translated: CASSRTGLAGEFEQYF.

The chain links TRBV6-1 to TRBJ1-5; D gene ambiguous. Per germline, CDR1 MNHNS and CDR2 SASEGT. The V end lost 3 bases, the J end lost 0 bases, and 24 bases lay between the germline ends. This CDR3 has 20 residues. CDR3 region: CASSEHRESLIPISNQPQHF. In nucleotides, the CDR3 is TGTGCCAGCAGTGAGCACCGGGAATCCCTCATTCCTATTAGCAATCAGCCCCAGCATTTT.

This clone was detected only once. The chain is built from TRBV6-6 and TRBJ2-7; tentatively, D is TRBD1 (5 bases). The CDR3 is 16 residues long. V shed 2 bases and J shed 3 bases, with 17 bases lying between them. Germline V gene sequence: CDR1 MNHNY, CDR2 SVGAGI (reference sequence). The CDR3 DNA reads TGTGCCAGCAGTTACGGTCAGGGCAGACCCTACTACGAGCAGTACTTC. Residues: CASSYGQGRPYYEQYF.

The CDR3 spells CASSPLGAGEAFF. CDR3 coding DNA: TGTGCCAGCAGCCCCCTGGGGGCGGGTGAAGCTTTCTTT. The chain uses TRBV7-9 and TRBJ1-1; a possible D gene is TRBD1 (6 bases). Germline V gene data show CDR1 as SEHNR and CDR2 as FQNEAQ (reference sequence). This CDR3 is 13 amino acids long. Trimming removed 5 bases from V and 7 bases from J, with 14 bases in between.

This chain uses TRBV5-6 with TRBJ1-2; no clear D gene. Between the trimmed V and J ends, which lost 4 bases and 3 bases, there was a span of 16 bases. This CDR3 has 15 residues. CDR1 is SGHDT and CDR2 is YYEEEE in the germline V gene. CDR3 sequence: CASSLVGRPDYGYTF. In DNA form, the CDR3 reads TGTGCCAGCAGCCTAGTAGGCCGGCCCGACTATGGCTACACCTTC.

The V gene is TRBV30, the J gene TRBJ1-1, with D perhaps TRBD1 (6 bases). V was clipped by 0 bases and J by 6 bases, with 14 bases between them. The germline V gene has CDR1 GTSNPN and CDR2 SVGIG (reference sequence). The CDR3 length is 14 residues. The CDR3 reads CAWSVGAGEAEAFF. CDR3 nucleotide sequence: TGTGCCTGGAGTGTAGGGGCAGGGGAGGCTGAAGCTTTCTTT.

CDR3 DNA sequence: TGCGCCAGCAGCAGGGGTCCAGGGTCGGGTCAGCCCCAGCATTTT. Protein sequence: CASSRGPGSGQPQHF. This chain links TRBV5-1 with TRBJ1-5; D is possibly TRBD1 (5 bases). CDR1 and CDR2 (germline): SGHRS, YFSETQ. CDR3 length equals 15 residues. Trimming stripped 4 bases from V and 6 bases from J, with 17 bases between.

V usage is TRBV6-4 and J usage is TRBJ2-7; TRBD2 matches 8 bases. CDR1 is MRHNA and CDR2 is SNTAGT in the germline V gene. The CDR3 runs 13 residues. The CDR3 DNA is TGTGGTACCGCGGGGGGTATTTCCTACGAGCAGTACTTC. Protein: CGTAGGISYEQYF.

V usage is TRBV10-1 and J usage is TRBJ1-1, with D uncertain. V was shortened by 0 bases and J by 0 bases, with 11 bases between the two germline ends. The CDR3 loop spans 16 amino acids. CDR1 is WNHNN, CDR2 SYGVQD, per germline (reference sequence). CDR3 DNA sequence: TGCGCCAGCAGTGAGTCGGTGGGCGGCATGAACACTGAAGCTTTCTTT. It yields the protein CASSESVGGMNTEAFF.

This clone has just one count. The DNA of the CDR3 is TGTGCCAGCAGCTTTTCTGGGGGCGCGGTGAATGAAAAACTGTTTTTT. Translation gives CASSFSGGAVNEKLFF. The chain employs TRBV5-8 and TRBJ1-4; D is possibly TRBD1 (6 bases). The CDR3 is made up of 16 amino acids. Trimming pared 2 bases from V and 5 bases from J, leaving 16 bases between. In germline, CDR1 is SGHTS, CDR2 YDEGEE.

This clone appeared a few times. This chain joins TRBV6-1 and TRBJ1-6, with TRBD1 matching 9 bases. Trimming took 9 bases from V and 7 from J; bases not matched to a gene: 10. The CDR3 covers 15 residues. Germline assignment: CDR1 MNHNS and CDR2 SASEGT. In DNA, the CDR3 is TGTGCCAGTCAAGCTCGACAGGGGGTAAATTCACCCCTCCACTTT. Protein: CASQARQGVNSPLHF.

The J gene is TRBJ1-4, the V gene TRBV6-5, with TRBD1 matching 7 bases. After removal of 2 bases from V and 0 bases from J, the junction contained 3 bases not matched to a gene. This CDR3 contains 16 residues. Germline-derived CDR1 and CDR2 are MNHEY and SVGAGI. The CDR3 bases are TGTGCCAGCAGTTACCGTGGGACAGCAACTAATGAAAAACTGTTTTTT. Its protein is CASSYRGTATNEKLFF.